These 7 T cell receptor beta chains were sequenced from one sample in a study of blood T cell repertoires in COVID-19 (dated by TCRdb to between 2020 and 2021). Libraries were made using the immunoSEQ multiplex PCR assay. In TCRdb, the immuneACCESS table is reduced to in-frame sequences with V and J assigned. These tables do not hold every clone; where another copy was compared, an unresolved V gene accounts for under half, and the others remain unexplained. The sample contains 350,000 to 450,000 clones, roughly 90% of them found a single time. The top ten hold 0.95% to 1.5% of the sample. Sequencing was carried out using peripheral blood. The receptors come from a man in his forties or fifties with acute or convalescent COVID-19.

This chain uses TRBV2 with TRBJ2-7; the match to TRBD2 covers 8 bases. After removal of 3 bases from V and 4 bases from J, the junction contained 11 bases not matched to a gene. The germline V gene has CDR1 SNHLY and CDR2 FYNNEI. The CDR3 extends over 16 amino acids. The CDR3 reads CASSEEAGVGLYEQYF. CDR3 sequence (DNA): TGTGCCAGCAGTGAGGAAGCGGGAGTGGGTCTATACGAGCAGTACTTC.

J is TRBJ1-2 and V is TRBV18, with 10 bases identical to TRBD1. The CDR3 runs to 16 residues. Germline CDR1 KGHSH, CDR2 LQKENI. The V and J ends lost 2 bases and 5 bases, in that order; junction bases with no gene match: 8. The CDR3 spells CASSPETGGEKYGYTF. The CDR3 nucleotides are TGTGCCAGCTCACCAGAGACAGGGGGCGAGAAGTATGGCTACACCTTC.

This chain links TRBV28 with TRBJ1-5; D might be TRBD1 (5 bases). Trimming removed 2 bases from V and 1 base from J, with 12 bases in between. Germline CDR1 reads MDHEN; CDR2 reads SYDVKM. The CDR3 is 16 amino acids. DNA of the CDR3: TGTGCCAGCAGTTTAGGGCAGGGTAGGAGCAATCAGCCCCAGCATTTT. This codes for CASSLGQGRSNQPQHF.

A few counts support this clone. The chain joins TRBV29-1 to TRBJ2-2, with D possibly being TRBD2 (5 bases). CDR1 and CDR2 from the germline V gene are SQVTM and ANQGSEA. The CDR3 has 15 residues. Trimming left V 1 base short and J 3 bases short, with 12 bases between. The CDR3 DNA reads TGCAGCGTTGAAGGGGCCGGGGAATACACCGGGGAGCTGTTTTTT. This sequence encodes CSVEGAGEYTGELFF.

The CDR3 DNA is TGTGCCAGTAGTATAGGGAGGGATCAGCCCCAGCATTTT. This sequence encodes CASSIGRDQPQHF. The rearrangement uses TRBV19 and TRBJ1-5; D not certain. Germline-derived CDR1 and CDR2 are LNHDA and SQIVND (reference sequence). V lost 1 base to trimming and J lost 5 bases, with 6 bases between them. The length of the CDR3 is 13 residues. Based on the CDR3 plus reference TRBV19 and TRBJ1-5, the full variable domain is DGGITQSPKYLFRKEGQNVTLSCEQNLNHDAMYWYRQDPGQGLRLIYYSQIVNDFQKGDIAEGYSVSREKKESFPLTVTSAQKNPTAFYLCASSIGRDQPQHFGDGTRLSIL.

This chain connects TRBV30 to TRBJ1-4; 7 bases line up with TRBD1. V shed 3 bases, J shed 2 bases, and the junction held 0 bases outside the gene matches. Germline V gene lookup returns CDR1 GTSNPN and CDR2 SVGIG (reference sequence). The length of the CDR3 is 13 residues. The DNA for the CDR3 is TGTGCCTGGAGGGACAGGACTAATGAAAAACTGTTTTTT. Its protein is CAWRDRTNEKLFF.

The V and J genes are TRBV5-5 and TRBJ2-7; D remains ambiguous. Germline lookup yields CDR1 SGHKS and CDR2 YYEKEE (reference sequence). The CDR3 spans 13 residues. V was pared by 6 bases and J by 2 bases, with 12 bases between. CDR3 sequence (DNA): TGTGCCAGCAACCCCACACCCACCTACGAGCAGTACTTC. Residues: CASNPTPTYEQYF.